This passage covers 7 T cell receptor beta chains from one sample sequenced in a study of T cell responses to AZD1222 COVID-19 vaccine. The protocol was immunoSEQ multiplex PCR, while the TCRdb copy is restricted to in-frame clones and leaves out a portion. The sample gives about 180,000 clones, approximately 90% of which show up once; over 1.2% is in the top ten. The sample consisted of peripheral blood, taken on day 0 of AZD1222 vaccination. The receptors were sampled from an adult in good health.

This chain joins TRBV5-1 and TRBJ2-7; a weak D match, TRBD1 (6 bases). Trimming removed 2 bases at V and 3 bases at J, with 18 bases between. The CDR3 has 16 amino acids. CDR1 and CDR2 (germline): SGHRS, YFSETQ. In DNA form, the CDR3 reads TGCGCCAGCAGCTTCCCACACAGGGCCCCCATCTACGAGCAGTACTTC. This encodes CASSFPHRAPIYEQYF.

This rearrangement joins TRBV10-2 to TRBJ2-5; 8 bases are a match to TRBD2. The CDR3 is made up of 15 amino acids. After removal of 7 bases from V and 4 bases from J, the junction contained 11 bases not matched to a gene. Germline values: CDR1 WSHSY, CDR2 SAAADI. The CDR3 DNA reads as TGCGCCAGCACCGGGCGGCGGGGGGCCGGAGAGACCCAGTACTTC. It yields the protein CASTGRRGAGETQYF.

The gene calls are TRBV6-6 and TRBJ2-1, with 12 bases lining up with TRBD2. V gave up 5 bases and J gave up 0 bases; unmatched junction bases: 8. In germline, CDR1 is MNHNY, CDR2 SVGAGI (reference sequence). This CDR3 contains 18 residues. DNA of the CDR3: TGTGCCAGCAGTCGACTAGCGGGGGACCTAAGCTCCTACAATGAGCAGTTCTTC. Protein: CASSRLAGDLSSYNEQFF.

The chain has TRBV4-3 and TRBJ2-5, with TRBD2 identical over 12 bases. V lost 5 bases, J lost 5 bases, and 3 bases stayed unmatched. The CDR3 covers 14 residues. Germline CDR1 reads LGHNA; CDR2 reads YSLEER. The CDR3 protein is CASSRLAGVETQYF. The CDR3 coding sequence is TGCGCCAGCAGCAGACTAGCGGGGGTGGAGACCCAGTACTTC.

This clone was recorded once. The rearrangement uses TRBV2 and TRBJ1-2; D gene unclear. CDR1 is SNHLY and CDR2 is FYNNEI in the germline V gene. This CDR3 region has 14 residues. V lost 5 bases and J lost 2, with 12 bases in between. The CDR3 nucleotides are TGTGCCAGCAGTCCAGAGGCAGAGAACTATGGCTACACCTTC. It yields the protein CASSPEAENYGYTF.

This sequence joins TRBV5-1 and TRBJ2-1; D may be TRBD2 (5 bases). CDR3 size: 15 residues. V was clipped by 1 base and J by 6 bases, with 14 bases between them. CDR1 SGHRS and CDR2 YFSETQ come from the germline V gene. CDR3 residues: CASSLLDSTLNEQFF. Here the CDR3 DNA reads TGCGCCAGCAGCTTGTTGGACTCCACCCTCAATGAGCAGTTCTTC.

This clone showed up just once. This chain links TRBV9 with TRBJ1-2; no clear D gene. The CDR3 covers 10 residues. In germline, CDR1 is SGDLS, CDR2 YYNGEE. V lost 4 bases and J 4 bases, leaving 2 bases between the germline ends. The CDR3 nucleotides read TGTGCCAGCAGCTCCTATGGCTACACCTTC. Amino acid sequence: CASSSYGYTF.